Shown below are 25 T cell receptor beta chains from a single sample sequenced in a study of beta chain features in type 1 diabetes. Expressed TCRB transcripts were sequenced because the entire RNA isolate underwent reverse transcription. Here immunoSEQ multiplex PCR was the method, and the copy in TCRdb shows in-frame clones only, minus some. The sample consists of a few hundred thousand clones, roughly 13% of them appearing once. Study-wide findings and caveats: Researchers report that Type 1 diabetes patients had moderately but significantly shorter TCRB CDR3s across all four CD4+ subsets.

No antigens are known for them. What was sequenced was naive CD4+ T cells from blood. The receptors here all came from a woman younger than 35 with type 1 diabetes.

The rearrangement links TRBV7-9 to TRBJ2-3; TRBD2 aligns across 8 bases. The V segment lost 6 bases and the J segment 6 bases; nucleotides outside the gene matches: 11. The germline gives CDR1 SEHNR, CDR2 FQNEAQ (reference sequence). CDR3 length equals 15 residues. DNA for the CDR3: TGTGCCAGCAGTCGGGGGGGCCAACCAAGGGATACGCAGTATTTT. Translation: CASSRGGQPRDTQYF.

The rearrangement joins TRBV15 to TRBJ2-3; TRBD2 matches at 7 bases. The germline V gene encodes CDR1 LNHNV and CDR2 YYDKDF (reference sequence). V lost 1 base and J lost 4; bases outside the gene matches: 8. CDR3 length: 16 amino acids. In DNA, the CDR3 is TGTGCCACCAGCAGAGGAGCGGGGTATTCGGCAGATACGCAGTATTTT. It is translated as CATSRGAGYSADTQYF.

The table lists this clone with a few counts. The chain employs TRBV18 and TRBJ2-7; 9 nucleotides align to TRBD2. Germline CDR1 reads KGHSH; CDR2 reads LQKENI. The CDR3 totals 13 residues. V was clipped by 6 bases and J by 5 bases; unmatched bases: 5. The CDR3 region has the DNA TGTGCCAGCTCGAGTAGCGGGGGCGACGAGCAGTACTTC. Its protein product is CASSSSGGDEQYF. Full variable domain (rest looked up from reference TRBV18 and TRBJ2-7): NAGVMQNPRHLVRRRGQEARLRCSPMKGHSHVYWYRQLPEEGLKFMVYLQKENIIDESGMPKERFSAEFPKEGPSILRIQQVVRGDSAAYFCASSSSGGDEQYFGPGTRLTVT.

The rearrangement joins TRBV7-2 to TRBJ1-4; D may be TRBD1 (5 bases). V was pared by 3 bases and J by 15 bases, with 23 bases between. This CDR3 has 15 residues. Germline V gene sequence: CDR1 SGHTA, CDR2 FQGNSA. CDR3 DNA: TGTGCCAGCAGCTTGCGGGGATACACCTCGGGGGAGGTGTTTTTT. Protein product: CASSLRGYTSGEVFF. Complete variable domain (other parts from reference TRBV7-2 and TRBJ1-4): GAGVSQSPSNKVTEKGKDVELRCDPISGHTALYWYRQSLGQGLEFLIYFQGNSAPDKSGLPSDRFSAERTGGSVSTLTIQRTQQEDSAVYLCASSLRGYTSGEVFFGSGTQLSVL.

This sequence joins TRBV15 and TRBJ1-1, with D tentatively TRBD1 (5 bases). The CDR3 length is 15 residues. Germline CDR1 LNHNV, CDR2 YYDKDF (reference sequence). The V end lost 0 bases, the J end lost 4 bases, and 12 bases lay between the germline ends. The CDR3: CATSREGRGSTEAFF. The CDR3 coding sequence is TGTGCCACCAGCAGAGAAGGACGGGGGTCCACTGAAGCTTTCTTT.

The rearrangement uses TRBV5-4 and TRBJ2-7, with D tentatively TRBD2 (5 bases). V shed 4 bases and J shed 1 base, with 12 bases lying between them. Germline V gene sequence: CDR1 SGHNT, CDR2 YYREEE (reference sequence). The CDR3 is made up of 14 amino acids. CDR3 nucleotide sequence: TGTGCCAGCAGCCCGAGCGGTTCTTCCTACGAGCAGTACTTC. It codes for CASSPSGSSYEQYF.

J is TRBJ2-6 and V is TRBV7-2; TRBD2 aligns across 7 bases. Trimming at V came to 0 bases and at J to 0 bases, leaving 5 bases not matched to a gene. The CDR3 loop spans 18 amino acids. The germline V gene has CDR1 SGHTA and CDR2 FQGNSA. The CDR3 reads CASSLALAGSSGANVLTF. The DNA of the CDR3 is TGTGCCAGCAGCTTAGCCTTAGCGGGTTCCTCTGGGGCCAACGTCCTGACTTTC.

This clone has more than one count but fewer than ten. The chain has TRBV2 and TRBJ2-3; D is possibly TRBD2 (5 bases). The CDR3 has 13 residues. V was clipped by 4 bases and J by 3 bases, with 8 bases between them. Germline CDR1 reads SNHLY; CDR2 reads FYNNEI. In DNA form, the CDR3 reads TGTGCCAGCAGTGGGGAGTATACAGATACGCAGTATTTT. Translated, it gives CASSGEYTDTQYF.

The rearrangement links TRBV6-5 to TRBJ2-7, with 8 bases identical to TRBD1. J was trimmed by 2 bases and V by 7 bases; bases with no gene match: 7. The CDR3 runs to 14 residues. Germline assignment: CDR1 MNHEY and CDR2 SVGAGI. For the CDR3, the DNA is TGTGCCAGCAAGAAGGGACAGGAAGCCTACGAGCAGTACTTC. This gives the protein CASKKGQEAYEQYF.

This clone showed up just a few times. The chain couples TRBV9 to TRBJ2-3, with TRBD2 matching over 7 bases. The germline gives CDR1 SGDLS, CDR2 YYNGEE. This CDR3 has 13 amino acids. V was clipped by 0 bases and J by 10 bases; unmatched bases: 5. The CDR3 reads CASSVALLAAQYF. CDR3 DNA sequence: TGTGCCAGCAGCGTAGCTCTCCTAGCGGCGCAGTATTTT.

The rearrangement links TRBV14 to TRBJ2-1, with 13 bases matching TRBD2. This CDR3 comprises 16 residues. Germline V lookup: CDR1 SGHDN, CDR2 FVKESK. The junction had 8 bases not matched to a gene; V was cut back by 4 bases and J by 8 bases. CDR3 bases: TGTGCCAGCAGCCCGCGGACTAGCGGGAGTGGGGATGAGCAGTTCTTC. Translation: CASSPRTSGSGDEQFF.

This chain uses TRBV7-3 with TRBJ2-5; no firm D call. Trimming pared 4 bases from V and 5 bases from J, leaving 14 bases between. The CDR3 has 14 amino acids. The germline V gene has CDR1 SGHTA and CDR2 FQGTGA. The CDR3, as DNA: TGTGCCAGCAGCTCGAATGCCCCGGAGGAGACCCAGTACTTC. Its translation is CASSSNAPEETQYF. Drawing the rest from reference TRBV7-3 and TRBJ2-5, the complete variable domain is GAGVSQTPSNKVTEKGKYVELRCDPISGHTALYWYRQSLGQGPEFLIYFQGTGAADDSGLPNDRFFAVRPEGSVSTLKIQRTERGDSAVYLCASSSNAPEETQYFGPGTRLLVL.

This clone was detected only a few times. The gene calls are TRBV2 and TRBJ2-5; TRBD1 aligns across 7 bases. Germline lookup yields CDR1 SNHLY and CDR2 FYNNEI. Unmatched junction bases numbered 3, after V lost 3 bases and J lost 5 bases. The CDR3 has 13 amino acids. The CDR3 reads CASSEDRWETQYF. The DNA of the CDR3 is TGTGCCAGCAGTGAGGACAGGTGGGAGACCCAGTACTTC.

Here the CDR3 reads CASSLIWEGYTF. DNA of the CDR3: TGTGCCAGCAGTTTAATATGGGAGGGCTACACCTTC. The chain has TRBV28 and TRBJ1-2; unclear D gene. The germline V gene encodes CDR1 MDHEN and CDR2 SYDVKM. The CDR3 is 12 residues long. V gave up 2 bases and J gave up 8 bases, with 9 bases separating them.

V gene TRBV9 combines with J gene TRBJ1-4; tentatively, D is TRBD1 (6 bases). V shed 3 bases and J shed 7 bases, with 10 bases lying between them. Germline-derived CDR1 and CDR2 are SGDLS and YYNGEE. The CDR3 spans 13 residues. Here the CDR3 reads CASSGEGGEKLFF. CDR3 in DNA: TGTGCCAGCAGCGGGGAGGGGGGTGAAAAACTGTTTTTT.

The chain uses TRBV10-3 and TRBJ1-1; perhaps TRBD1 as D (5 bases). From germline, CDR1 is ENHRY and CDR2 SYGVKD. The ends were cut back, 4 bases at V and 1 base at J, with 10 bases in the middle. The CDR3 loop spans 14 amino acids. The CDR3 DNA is TGTGCCATCAGTGGCGGCAGGGCGAACACTGAAGCTTTCTTT. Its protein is CAISGGRANTEAFF.

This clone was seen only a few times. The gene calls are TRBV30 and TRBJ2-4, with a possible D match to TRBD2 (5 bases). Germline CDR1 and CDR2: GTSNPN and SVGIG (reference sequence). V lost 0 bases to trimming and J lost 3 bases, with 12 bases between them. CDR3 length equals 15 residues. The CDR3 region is CAWSVGGGGKNIQYF. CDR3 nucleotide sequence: TGTGCCTGGAGTGTCGGTGGAGGAGGCAAAAACATTCAGTACTTC.

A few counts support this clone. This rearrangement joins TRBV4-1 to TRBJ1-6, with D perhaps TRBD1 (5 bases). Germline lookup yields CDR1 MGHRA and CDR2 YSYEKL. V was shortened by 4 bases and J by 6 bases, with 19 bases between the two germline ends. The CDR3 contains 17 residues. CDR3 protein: CASSRAVGGSGNSPLHF. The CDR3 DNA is TGCGCCAGCAGCCGGGCCGTTGGGGGGTCGGGTAATTCACCCCTCCACTTT.

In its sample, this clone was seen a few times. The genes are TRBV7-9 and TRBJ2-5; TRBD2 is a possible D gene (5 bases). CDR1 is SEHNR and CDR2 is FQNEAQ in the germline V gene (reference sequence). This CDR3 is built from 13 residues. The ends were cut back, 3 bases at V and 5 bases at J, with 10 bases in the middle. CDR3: CASSFGDRETQYF. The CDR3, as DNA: TGTGCCAGCAGCTTCGGGGATCGGGAGACCCAGTACTTC.

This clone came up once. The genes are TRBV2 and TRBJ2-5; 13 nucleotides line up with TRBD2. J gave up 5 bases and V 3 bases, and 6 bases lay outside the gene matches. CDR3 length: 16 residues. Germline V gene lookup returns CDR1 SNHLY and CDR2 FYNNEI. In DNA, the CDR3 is TGTGCCAGCAGTGAGCTACTAGCGGGGGGGTCGGAGACCCAGTACTTC. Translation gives CASSELLAGGSETQYF. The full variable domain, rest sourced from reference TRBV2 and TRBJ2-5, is EPEVTQTPSHQVTQMGQEVILRCVPISNHLYFYWYRQILGQKVEFLVSFYNNEISEKSEIFDDQFSVERPDGSNFTLKIRSTKLEDSAMYFCASSELLAGGSETQYFGPGTRLLVL.

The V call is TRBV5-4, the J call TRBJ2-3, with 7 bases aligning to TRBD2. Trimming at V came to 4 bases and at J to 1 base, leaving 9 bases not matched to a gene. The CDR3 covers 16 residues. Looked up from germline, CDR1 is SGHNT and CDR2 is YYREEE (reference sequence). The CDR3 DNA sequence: TGTGCCAGCAGCCAACCCGGACTAGATGGCACAGATACGCAGTATTTT. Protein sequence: CASSQPGLDGTDTQYF.

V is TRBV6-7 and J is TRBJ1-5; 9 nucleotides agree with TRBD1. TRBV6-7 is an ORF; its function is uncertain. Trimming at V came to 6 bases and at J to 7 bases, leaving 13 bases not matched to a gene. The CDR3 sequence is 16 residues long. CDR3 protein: CASSRAGQGVRQPQHF. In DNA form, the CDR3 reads TGTGCCAGCAGCCGTGCGGGACAGGGTGTCCGACAGCCCCAGCATTTT.

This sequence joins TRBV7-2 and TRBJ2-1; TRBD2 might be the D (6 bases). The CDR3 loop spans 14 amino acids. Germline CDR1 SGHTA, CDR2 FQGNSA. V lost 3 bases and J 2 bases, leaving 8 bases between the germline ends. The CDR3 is CASSFLAAYNEQFF. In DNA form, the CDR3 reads TGTGCCAGCAGCTTTTTAGCGGCCTACAATGAGCAGTTCTTC.

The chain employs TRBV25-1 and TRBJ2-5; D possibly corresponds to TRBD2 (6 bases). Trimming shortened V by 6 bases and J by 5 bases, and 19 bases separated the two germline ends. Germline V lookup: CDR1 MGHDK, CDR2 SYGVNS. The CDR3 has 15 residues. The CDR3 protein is CASSPLRPSVETQYF. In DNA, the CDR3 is TGTGCCAGCAGCCCCCTGCGGCCTAGCGTCGAGACCCAGTACTTC. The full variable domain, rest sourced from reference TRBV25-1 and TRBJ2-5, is EADIYQTPRYLVIGTGKKITLECSQTMGHDKMYWYQQDPGMELHLIHYSYGVNSTEKGDLSSESTVSRIRTEHFPLTLESARPSHTSQYLCASSPLRPSVETQYFGPGTRLLVL.

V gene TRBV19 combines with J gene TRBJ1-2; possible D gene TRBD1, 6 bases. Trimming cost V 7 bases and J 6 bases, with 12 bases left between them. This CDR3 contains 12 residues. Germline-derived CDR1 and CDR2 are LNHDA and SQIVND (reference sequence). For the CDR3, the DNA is TGTGCCAGTAATCAGGGGACGGATGGCTACACCTTC. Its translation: CASNQGTDGYTF.